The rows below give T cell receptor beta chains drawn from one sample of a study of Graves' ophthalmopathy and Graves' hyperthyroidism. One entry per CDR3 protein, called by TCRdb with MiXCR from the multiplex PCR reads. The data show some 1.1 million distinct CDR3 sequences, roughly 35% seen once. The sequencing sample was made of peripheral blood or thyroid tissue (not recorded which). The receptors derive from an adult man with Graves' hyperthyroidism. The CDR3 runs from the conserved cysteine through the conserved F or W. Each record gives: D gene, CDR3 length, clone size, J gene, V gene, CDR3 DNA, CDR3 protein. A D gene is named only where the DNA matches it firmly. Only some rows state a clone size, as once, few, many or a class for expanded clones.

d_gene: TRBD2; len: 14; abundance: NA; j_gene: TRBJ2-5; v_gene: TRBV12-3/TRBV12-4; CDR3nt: TGTGCCAGCAGGGGTTCGGGAGGCCAAGAGACCCAGTCCTTC; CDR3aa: CASRGSGGQETQSF
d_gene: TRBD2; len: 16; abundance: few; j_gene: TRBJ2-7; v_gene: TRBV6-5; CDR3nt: TGTGCCAGCAGTTATTCGGCAGCGGGACTCTCCTACGAGCAGTACTTC; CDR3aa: CASSYSAAGLSYEQYF
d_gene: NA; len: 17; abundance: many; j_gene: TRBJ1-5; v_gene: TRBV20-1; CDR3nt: TGCAGTGCTAGAGATTCCCAGGGTGGCCATTCGAATCAGCCCCAGCATTTT; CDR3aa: CSARDSQGGHSNQPQHF
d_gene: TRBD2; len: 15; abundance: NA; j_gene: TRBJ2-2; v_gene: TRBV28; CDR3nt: TGTGCCAGCAGCAGCGGGACTCGTGACACCGGGGAGCTGTTTTTT; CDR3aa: CASSSGTRDTGELFF
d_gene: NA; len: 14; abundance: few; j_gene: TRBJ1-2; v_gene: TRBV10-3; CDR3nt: TGTGCCATCAGCGGCGGCCAGCCAAACTATGGCTACACCTTC; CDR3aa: CAISGGQPNYGYTF
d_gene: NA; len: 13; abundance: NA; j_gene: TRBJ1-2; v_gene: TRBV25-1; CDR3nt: TGTGCCACCAACCAGGGTCCTAACTATGGCTACACCTTC; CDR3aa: CATNQGPNYGYTF
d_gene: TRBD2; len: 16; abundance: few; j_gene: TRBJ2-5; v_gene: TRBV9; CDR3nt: TGTGCCAGCAGCGTAGGATTAGCGGGACTAAGGGAGACCCAGTACTTC; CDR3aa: CASSVGLAGLRETQYF
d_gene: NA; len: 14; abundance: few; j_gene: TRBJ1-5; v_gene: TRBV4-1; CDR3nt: TGCGCCAGCAGCCAAGAGGTCCGAGTTCAGCCCCAGCATTTT; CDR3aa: CASSQEVRVQPQHF
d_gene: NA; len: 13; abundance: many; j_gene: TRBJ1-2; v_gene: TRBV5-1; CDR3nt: TGCGCCAGCAGCTTGGATCAAGGTAGAGGCTACACCTTC; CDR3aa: CASSLDQGRGYTF
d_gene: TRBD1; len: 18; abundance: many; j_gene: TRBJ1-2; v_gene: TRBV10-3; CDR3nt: TGTGCCATCAGTGAACCGGTGGCGGGACAGGGAGTAAGCTATGGCTACACCTTC; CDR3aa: CAISEPVAGQGVSYGYTF
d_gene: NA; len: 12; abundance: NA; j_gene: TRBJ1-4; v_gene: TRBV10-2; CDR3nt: TGCGCCAGCAGTGAGGACGGGGAAAAACTGTTTTTT; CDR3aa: CASSEDGEKLFF
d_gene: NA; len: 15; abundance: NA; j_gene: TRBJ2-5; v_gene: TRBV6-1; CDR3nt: TGTGCCAGCAGTGAAACAGGGCTGCTTTTGGAGACCCAGTACTTC; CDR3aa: CASSETGLLLETQYF
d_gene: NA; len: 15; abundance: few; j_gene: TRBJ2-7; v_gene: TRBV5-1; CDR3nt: TGCGCCAGCAGCCGCGAGGGACAACGACGGTACGAGCAGTACTTC; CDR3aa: CASSREGQRRYEQYF
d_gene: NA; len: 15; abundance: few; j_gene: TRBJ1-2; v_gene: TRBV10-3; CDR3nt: TGTGCCAGCAGTCAGATGTGGACAACTAACTATGGCTACACCTTC; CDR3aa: CASSQMWTTNYGYTF
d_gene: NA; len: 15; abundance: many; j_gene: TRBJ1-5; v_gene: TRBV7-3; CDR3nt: TGTGCCAGCAGCTTAACCGCAATGAGCAATCAGCCCCAGCATTTT; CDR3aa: CASSLTAMSNQPQHF
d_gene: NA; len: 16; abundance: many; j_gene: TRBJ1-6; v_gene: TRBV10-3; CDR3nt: TGTGCCATCAGTGTGGGGGGACGGACTTATAATTCACCCCTCCACTTT; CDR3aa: CAISVGGRTYNSPLHF
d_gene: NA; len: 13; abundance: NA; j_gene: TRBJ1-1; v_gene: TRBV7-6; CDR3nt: TGTGCCAGCAGCAACGACAGGAACATTGAAGCTTTCTTT; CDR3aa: CASSNDRNIEAFF
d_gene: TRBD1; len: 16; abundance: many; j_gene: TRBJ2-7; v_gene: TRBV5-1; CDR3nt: TGCGCCAGCAGCTTGGTGGCGGACAGGGTCAACTACGAGCAGTACTTC; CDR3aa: CASSLVADRVNYEQYF
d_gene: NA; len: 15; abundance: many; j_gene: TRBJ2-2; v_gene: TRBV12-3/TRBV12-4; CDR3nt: TGTGCCAGCAGTTTACAGGGGGGGCTCACCGGGGAGCTGTTTTTT; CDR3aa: CASSLQGGLTGELFF
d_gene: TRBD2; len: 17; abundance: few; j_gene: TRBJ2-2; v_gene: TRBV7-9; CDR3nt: TGTGCCAGCGGAAGGACTAGCGGGGGGACATCCACCGGGGAGCTGTTTTTT; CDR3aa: CASGRTSGGTSTGELFF
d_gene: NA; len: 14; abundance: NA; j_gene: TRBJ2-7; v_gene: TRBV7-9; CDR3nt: TGTGCCAGCAGCGAATACGGAGGGCCCTACGAGCAGTACTTC; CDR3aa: CASSEYGGPYEQYF
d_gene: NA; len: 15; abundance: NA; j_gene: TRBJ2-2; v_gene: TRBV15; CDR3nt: TGTGCCACCAGCAGAGACCGGCAGAACACCGGGGAGCTGTTTTTT; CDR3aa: CATSRDRQNTGELFF
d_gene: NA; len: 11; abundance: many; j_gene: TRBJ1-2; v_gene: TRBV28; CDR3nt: TGTGCCAGCAGTTTCAGATATGGCTACACCTTC; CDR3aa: CASSFRYGYTF
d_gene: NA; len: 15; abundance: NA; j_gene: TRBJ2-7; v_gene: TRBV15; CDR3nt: TGTGCCACCAGCAGAGACTCACAGGCCCACTACGAGCAGTACTTC; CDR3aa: CATSRDSQAHYEQYF
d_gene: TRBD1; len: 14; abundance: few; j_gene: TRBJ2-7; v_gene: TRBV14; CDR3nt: TGTGCCAGCAGCCCCCAACAGGGGGCTTACGAGCAGTACTTC; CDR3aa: CASSPQQGAYEQYF
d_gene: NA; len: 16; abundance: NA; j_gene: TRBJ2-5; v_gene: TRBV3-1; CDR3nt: TGTGCCAGCAGCCAAAGATCCTACACGTACCAAGAGACCCAGTACTTC; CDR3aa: CASSQRSYTYQETQYF
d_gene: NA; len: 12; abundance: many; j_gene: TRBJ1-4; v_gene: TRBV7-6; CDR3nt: TGTGCCAGCAGCCCGAGGGGTGAAAAACTGTTTTTT; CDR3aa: CASSPRGEKLFF
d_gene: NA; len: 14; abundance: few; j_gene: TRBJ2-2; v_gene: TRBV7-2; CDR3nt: TGTGCCAGCAGCTTAGCGTTCAGGGCCGGGGAGCTGTTTTTT; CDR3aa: CASSLAFRAGELFF
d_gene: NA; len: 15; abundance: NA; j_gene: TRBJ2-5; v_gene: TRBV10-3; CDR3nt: TGTGCCAGCAGTGATCGGGGGCGCGTAATGGAGACCCAGTACTTC; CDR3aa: CASSDRGRVMETQYF
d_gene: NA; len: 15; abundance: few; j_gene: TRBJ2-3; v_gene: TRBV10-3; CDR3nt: TGTGCCATCAGCGATTCCGGACAGCCCACAGATACGCAGTATTTT; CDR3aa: CAISDSGQPTDTQYF
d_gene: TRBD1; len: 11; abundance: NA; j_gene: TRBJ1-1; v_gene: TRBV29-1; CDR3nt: TGCAGCGTGCGGACAGGTCTATCGGCTTTCTTT; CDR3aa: CSVRTGLSAFF
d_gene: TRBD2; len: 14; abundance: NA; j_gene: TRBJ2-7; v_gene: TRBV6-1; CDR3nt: TGTGCCACCGGACGGGGGGTTGGGGGTTACGAGCAGTACTTC; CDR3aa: CATGRGVGGYEQYF
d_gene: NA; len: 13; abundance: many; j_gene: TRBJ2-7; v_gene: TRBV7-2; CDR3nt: TGTGCCAGCAGCCAAAATGAGATCTACGAGCAGTACTTC; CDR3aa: CASSQNEIYEQYF
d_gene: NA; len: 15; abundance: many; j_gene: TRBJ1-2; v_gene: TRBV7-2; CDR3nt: TGTGCCAGCAGCTTAGGAGACAGAATCGAGTATGGCTACACCTTC; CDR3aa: CASSLGDRIEYGYTF
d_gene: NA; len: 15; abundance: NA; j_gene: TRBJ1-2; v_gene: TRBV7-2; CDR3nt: TGTGCCAGCAGCTTAGGTTCAGGGCTGGGCTATGGCTACACCTTC; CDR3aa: CASSLGSGLGYGYTF
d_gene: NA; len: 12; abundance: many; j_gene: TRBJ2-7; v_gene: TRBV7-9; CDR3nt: TGTGCCAGCAGCGGCCGACTAGTCGAGCAGTACTTC; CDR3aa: CASSGRLVEQYF
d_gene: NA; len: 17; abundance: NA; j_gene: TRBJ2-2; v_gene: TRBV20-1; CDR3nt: TGCAGTGCTAGAGATCCGGCAGGGAAATTGAACACCGGGGAGCCGTTTTTT; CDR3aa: CSARDPAGKLNTGEPFF
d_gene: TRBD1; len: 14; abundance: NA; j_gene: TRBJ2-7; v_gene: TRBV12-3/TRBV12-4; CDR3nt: TGTGCCAGCAGTTTTAACAGGGGGCCCTACGAGCAGTACTTC; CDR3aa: CASSFNRGPYEQYF
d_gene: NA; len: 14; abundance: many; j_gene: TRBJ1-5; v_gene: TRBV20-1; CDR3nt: TGCAGTGCTAGAGCTATGACAGAAAATCAGCCCCAGCATTTT; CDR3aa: CSARAMTENQPQHF
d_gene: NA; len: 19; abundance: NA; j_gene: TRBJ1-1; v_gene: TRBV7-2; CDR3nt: TGTGCCAGCAGCTTAGAGGGAAGGGGTACCCAGGGACTGGTCACTGAAGCTTTCTTT; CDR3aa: CASSLEGRGTQGLVTEAFF
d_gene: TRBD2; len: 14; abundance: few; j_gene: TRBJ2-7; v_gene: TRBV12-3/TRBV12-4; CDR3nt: TGTGCCAGCAGGCCTATAGCGGGAGGGCTCGAGCAGTACTTC; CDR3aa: CASRPIAGGLEQYF
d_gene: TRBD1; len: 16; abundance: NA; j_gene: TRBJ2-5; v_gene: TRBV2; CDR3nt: TGTGCCAGCAGTTTAGGAAGACAGGGGGGCGGAGAGACCCAGTACTTC; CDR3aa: CASSLGRQGGGETQYF
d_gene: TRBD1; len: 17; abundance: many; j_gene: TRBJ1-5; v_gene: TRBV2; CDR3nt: TGTGCCAGCGGCGGAGGGACAGGGGGCAATCGGAATCAGCCCCAGCATTTT; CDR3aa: CASGGGTGGNRNQPQHF
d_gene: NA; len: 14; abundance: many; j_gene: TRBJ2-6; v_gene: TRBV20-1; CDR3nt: TGCAGTGCGCGCTCCTCCTCTGGGGCCAACGTCCTGACTTTC; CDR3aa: CSARSSSGANVLTF
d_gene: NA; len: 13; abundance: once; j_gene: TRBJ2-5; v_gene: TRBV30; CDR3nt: TGTGCCTGGACTTATGGCTTGGAAGAGACCCAGTACTTC; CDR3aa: CAWTYGLEETQYF
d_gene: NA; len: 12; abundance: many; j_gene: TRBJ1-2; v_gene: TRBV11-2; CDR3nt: TGTGCCAGCAGCTTAGACCGGACAGAAAACACCTTC; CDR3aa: CASSLDRTENTF
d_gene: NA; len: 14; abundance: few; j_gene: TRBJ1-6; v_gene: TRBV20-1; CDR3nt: TGCAGTGCTCAGCGGGGCCAAGGCTATTCACCCCTCCACTTT; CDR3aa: CSAQRGQGYSPLHF
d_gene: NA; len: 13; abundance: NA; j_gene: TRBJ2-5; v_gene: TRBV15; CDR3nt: TGTGCCACCAGCACCGGGGCCCAAGAGACCCAGTACTTC; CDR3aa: CATSTGAQETQYF
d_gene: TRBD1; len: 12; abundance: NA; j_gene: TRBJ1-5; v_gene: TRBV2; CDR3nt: TGTGCTCGTACAGGGGGAGATCAGCCCCAGCATTTT; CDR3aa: CARTGGDQPQHF
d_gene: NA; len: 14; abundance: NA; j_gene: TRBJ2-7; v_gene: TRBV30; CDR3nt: TGTGCCTGGAAGGGCCAGGGCACGATGTACGAGCAGTACTTC; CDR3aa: CAWKGQGTMYEQYF
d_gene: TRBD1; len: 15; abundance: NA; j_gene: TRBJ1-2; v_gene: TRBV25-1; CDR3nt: TGTGCCAGCAGTGCTAGGATCGACAGGGACTATGGCTACACCTTC; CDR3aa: CASSARIDRDYGYTF